This T cell receptor (beta chain) was obtained from a study of shared clonotypes between healthy human individuals. TCRdb's copy holds only in-frame clones and misses some; the assay was immunoSEQ multiplex PCR. This table holds around 2,000,000 clones, more than 85% found once. General study findings and limits: Rarefaction showed that sequencing of sorted subsets was incomplete (despite large depth). The study found lower generation probabilities in non-shared clonotypes than in those shared by all four donors. Researchers found naive subsets generally carried larger estimated richness than memory subsets.

With respect to this clone: The antigen is undetermined.

Naive CD8 populations comprised CD45RO-negative cells positively selected for CCR7, excluding terminally differentiated effector memory CD45RA+ cells. With V trimmed by 3 bases and J by 3 bases, 0 bases remained unmatched. Germline CDR1 reads SGHNT; CDR2 reads YYREEE (reference sequence). The CDR3 is made up of 13 amino acids. The sequencing sample was made of naive CD8+ T cells from PBMCs. The origin of this receptor is a man between 18 and 29 years old in good health. Some clones in this sample may be carry-over from other donors' samples. The rearrangement uses TRBV5-4 and TRBJ2-1; TRBD2 matches at 7 bases. CDR3 in DNA: TGTGCCAGCAGCTGGGGGGGCTACAATGAGCAGTTCTTC. Translation gives CASSWGGYNEQFF.